The source of this T cell receptor (beta chain) is a study of tissue T cells after allogeneic stem cell transplantation. Study as a whole: Tissue samples with histologically apparent lymphocytes on H&E review were prioritized for sequencing. Study outcomes and limitations: Blood and spleen captured only part of the tissue TCR repertoire. Anatomically similar tissues had similar TCR repertoires within each patient.

Germline V gene data show CDR1 as MNHNS and CDR2 as SASEGT. CDR3 length: 17 amino acids. The germline V and J ends were trimmed by 1 base and 0 bases, with 12 bases remaining between them. Profiling relied on immunoSEQ multiplex PCR, and the TCRdb table lists in-frame clones only, not all of them. The sample contains roughly 25,000 clones, 70% to 75% of which appear only once. This clone was seen once. Its target is not known. This sample comprised tissue from the ileum, obtained at autopsy. This chain uses TRBV6-1 with TRBJ1-4; D not certain. This clonotype was sampled from an older female donor with lung cancer. The CDR3 nucleotides are TGTGCCAGCAGTGAAGGCGGCTTGATTACAACTAATGAAAAACTGTTTTTT. Translation gives CASSEGGLITTNEKLFF.